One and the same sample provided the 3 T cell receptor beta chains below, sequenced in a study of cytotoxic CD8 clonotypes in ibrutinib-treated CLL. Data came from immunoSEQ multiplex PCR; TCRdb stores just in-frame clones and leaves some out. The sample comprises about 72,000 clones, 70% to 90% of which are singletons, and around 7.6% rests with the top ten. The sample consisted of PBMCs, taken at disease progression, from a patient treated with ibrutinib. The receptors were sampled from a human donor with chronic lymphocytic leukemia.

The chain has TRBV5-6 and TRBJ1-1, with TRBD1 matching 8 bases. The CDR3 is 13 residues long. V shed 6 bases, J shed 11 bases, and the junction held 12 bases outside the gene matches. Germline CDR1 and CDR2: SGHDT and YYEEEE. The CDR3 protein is CASNPASGGSAFF. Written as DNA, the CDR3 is TGTGCCAGCAACCCCGCTTCAGGGGGCTCGGCTTTCTTT. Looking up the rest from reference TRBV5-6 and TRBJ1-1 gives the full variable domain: DAGVTQSPTHLIKTRGQQVTLRCSPKSGHDTVSWYQQALGQGPQFIFQYYEEEERQRGNFPDRFSGHQFPNYSSELNVNALLLGDSALYLCASNPASGGSAFFGQGTRLTVV.

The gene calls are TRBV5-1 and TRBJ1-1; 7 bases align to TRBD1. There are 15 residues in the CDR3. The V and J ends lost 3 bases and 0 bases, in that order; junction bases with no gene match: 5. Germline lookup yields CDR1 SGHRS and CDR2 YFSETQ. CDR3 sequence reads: CASSWRGTVNTEAFF. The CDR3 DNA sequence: TGCGCCAGCAGCTGGCGGGGGACAGTGAACACTGAAGCTTTCTTT.

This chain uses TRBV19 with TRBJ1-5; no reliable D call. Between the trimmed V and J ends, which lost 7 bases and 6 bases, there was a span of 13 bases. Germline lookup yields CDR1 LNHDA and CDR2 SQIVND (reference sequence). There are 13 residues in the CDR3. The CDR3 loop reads CASMRAPGQPQHF. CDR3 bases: TGTGCCAGTATGAGGGCCCCGGGTCAGCCCCAGCATTTT.